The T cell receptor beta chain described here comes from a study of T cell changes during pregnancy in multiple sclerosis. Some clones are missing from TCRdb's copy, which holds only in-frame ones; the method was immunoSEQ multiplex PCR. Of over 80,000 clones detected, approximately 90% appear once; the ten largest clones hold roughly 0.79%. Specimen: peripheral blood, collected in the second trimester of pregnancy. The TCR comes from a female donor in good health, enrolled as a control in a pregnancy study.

The CDR3: CASSAAFEQYF. CDR3 in DNA: TGTGCCAGCAGTGCGGCTTTCGAGCAGTACTTC. The chain links TRBV7-9 to TRBJ2-7; D call uncertain. V was shortened by 6 bases and J by 6 bases, with 9 bases between the two germline ends. The CDR3 is 11 amino acids. Looked up from germline, CDR1 is SEHNR and CDR2 is FQNEAQ (reference sequence). The whole variable domain, remainder taken from reference TRBV7-9 and TRBJ2-7, is DTGVSQNPRHKITKRGQNVTFRCDPISEHNRLYWYRQTLGQGPEFLTYFQNEAQLEKSRLLSDRFSAERPKGSFSTLEIQRTEQGDSAMYLCASSAAFEQYFGPGTRLTVT.